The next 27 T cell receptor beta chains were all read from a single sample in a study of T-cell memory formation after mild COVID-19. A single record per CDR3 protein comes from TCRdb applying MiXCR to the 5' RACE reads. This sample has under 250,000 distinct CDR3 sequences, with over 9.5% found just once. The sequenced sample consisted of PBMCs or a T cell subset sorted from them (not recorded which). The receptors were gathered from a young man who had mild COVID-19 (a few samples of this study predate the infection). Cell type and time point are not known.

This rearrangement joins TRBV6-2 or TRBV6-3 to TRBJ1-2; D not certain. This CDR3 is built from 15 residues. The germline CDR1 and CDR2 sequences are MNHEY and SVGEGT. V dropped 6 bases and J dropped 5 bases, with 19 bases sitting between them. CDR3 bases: TGTGCCAGCAGCCTTCGGGCTCCGAAAGGGTATGGCTACACCTTC. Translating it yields CASSLRAPKGYGYTF.

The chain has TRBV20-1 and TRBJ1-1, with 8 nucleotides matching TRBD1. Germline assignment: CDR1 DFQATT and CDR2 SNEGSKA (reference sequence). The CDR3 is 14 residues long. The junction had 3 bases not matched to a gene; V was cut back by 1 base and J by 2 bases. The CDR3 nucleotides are TGCAGTGCTAGAGGGGACAGGAGTAACACTGAAGCTTTCTTT. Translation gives CSARGDRSNTEAFF.

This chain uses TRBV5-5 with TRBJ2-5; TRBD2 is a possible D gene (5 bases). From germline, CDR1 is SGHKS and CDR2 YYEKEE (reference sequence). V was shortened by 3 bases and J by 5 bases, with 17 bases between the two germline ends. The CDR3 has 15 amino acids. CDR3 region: CASSSLGSYGETQYF. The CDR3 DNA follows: TGTGCCAGCAGCTCACTAGGGTCGTACGGGGAGACCCAGTACTTC.

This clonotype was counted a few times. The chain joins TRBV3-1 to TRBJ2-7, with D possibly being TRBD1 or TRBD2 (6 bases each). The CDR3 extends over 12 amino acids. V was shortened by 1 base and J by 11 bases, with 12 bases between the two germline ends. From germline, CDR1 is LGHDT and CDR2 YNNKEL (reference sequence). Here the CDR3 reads CASSQGAGGEYF. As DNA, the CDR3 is TGTGCCAGCAGCCAAGGGGCCGGGGGCGAGTACTTC.

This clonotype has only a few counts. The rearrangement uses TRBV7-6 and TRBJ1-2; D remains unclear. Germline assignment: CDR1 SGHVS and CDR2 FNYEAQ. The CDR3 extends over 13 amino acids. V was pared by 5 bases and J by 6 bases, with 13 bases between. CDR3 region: CASSTRAGNGYTF. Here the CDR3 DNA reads TGTGCCAGCAGCACCCGTGCGGGGAATGGCTACACCTTC.

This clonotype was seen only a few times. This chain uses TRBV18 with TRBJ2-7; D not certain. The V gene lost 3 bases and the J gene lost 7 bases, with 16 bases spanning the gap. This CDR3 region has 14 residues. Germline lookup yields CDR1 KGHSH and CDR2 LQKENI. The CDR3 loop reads CASSPGEGLGEQYF. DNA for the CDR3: TGTGCCAGCTCACCTGGGGAAGGGCTGGGGGAGCAGTACTTC.

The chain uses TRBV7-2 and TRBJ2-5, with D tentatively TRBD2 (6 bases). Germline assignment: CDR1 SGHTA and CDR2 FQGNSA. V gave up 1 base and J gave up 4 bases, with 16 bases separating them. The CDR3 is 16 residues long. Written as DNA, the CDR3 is TGTGCCAGCAGCTTAGGGGGTGGTCGGGGAGGAGAGACCCAGTACTTC. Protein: CASSLGGGRGGETQYF.

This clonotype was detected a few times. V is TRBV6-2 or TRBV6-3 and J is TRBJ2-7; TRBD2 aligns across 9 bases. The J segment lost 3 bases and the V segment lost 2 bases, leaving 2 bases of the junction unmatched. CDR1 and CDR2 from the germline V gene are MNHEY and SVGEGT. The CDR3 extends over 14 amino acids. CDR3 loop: CASSYAGGLYEQYV. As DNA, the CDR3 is TGTGCCAGCAGTTACGCGGGGGGGCTCTACGAGCAGTACGTC.

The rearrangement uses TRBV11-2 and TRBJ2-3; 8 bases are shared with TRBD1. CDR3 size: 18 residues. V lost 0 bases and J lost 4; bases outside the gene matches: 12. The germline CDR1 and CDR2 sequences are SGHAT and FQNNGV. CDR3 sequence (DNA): TGTGCCAGCAGCTTAGATAGGGCGTGGGACAGGACGGCAGATACGCAGTATTTT. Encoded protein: CASSLDRAWDRTADTQYF.

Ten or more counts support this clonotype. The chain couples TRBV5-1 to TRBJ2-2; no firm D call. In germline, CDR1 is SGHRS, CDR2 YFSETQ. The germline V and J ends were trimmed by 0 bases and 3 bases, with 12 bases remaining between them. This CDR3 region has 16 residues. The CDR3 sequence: CASSLVPGAYTGELFF. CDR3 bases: TGCGCCAGCAGCTTGGTTCCGGGTGCGTACACCGGGGAGCTGTTTTTT.

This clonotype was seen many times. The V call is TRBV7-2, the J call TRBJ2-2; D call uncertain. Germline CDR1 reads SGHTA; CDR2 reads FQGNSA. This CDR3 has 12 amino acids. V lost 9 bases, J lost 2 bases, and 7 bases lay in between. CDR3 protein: CARAVNTGELFF. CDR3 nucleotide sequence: TGTGCCAGGGCCGTAAACACCGGGGAGCTGTTTTTT.

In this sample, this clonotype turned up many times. The CDR3 nucleotides are TGTGCCTGGATCGACAATGAGCAGTTCTTC. This sequence encodes CAWIDNEQFF. The chain combines TRBV30 with TRBJ2-1; D is unresolved. The CDR3 has 10 residues. Germline lookup yields CDR1 GTSNPN and CDR2 SVGIG (reference sequence). Trimming removed 4 bases from V and 5 bases from J, with 3 bases in between.

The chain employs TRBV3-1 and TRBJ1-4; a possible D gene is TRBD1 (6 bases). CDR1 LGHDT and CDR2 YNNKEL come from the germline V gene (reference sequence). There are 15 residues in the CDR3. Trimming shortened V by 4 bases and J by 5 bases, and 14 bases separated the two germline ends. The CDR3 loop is CASSPGQKANEKLFF. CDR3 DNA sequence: TGTGCCAGCAGCCCCGGACAGAAGGCGAATGAAAAACTGTTTTTT.

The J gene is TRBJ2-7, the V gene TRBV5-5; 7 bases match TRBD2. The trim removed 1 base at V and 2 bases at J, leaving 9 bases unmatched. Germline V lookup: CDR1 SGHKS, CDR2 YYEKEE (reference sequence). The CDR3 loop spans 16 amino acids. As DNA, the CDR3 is TGTGCCAGCAGCTTGAGAGCGGGGACGAGGCCCTACGAGCAGTACGTC. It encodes CASSLRAGTRPYEQYV.

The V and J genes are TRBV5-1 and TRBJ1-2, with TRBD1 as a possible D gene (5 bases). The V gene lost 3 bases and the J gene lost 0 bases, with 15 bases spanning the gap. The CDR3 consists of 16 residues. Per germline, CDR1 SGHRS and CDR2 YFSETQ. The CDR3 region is CASSWGGDSTNYGYTF. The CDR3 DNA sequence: TGCGCCAGCAGCTGGGGGGGTGATTCCACTAACTATGGCTACACCTTC.

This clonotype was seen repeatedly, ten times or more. CDR3 nucleotide sequence: TGCGCCAGCAGCCAAGTGGGACAGGGTGGAAGATCACCCCTCCACTTT. Protein product: CASSQVGQGGRSPLHF. The genes are TRBV4-3 and TRBJ1-6; 9 nucleotides match TRBD1. CDR1 is LGHNA and CDR2 is YSLEER in the germline V gene. Trimming took 1 base from V and 10 from J; bases not matched to a gene: 8. The length of the CDR3 is 16 residues.

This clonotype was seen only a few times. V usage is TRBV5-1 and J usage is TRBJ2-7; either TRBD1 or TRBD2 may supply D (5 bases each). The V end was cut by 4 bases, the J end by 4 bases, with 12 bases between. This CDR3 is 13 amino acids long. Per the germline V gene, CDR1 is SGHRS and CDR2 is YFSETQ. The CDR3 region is CASSPGTKYEQYF. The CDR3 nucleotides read TGCGCCAGCAGCCCCGGGACCAAATACGAGCAGTACTTC.

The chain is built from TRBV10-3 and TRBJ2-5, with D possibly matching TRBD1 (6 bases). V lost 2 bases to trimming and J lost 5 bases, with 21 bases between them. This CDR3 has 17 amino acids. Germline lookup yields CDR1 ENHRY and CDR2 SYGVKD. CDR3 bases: TGTGCCATCAGTGAGCCGACCACTCCCAGGGGTTTGGAGACCCAGTACTTC. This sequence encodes CAISEPTTPRGLETQYF.

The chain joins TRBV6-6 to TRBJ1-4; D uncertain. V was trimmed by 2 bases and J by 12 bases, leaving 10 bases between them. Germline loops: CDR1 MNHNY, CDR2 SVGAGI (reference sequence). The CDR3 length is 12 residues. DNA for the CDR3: TGTGCCAGCAGTTACACCGCGTCGGAACTGTTTTTT. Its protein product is CASSYTASELFF.

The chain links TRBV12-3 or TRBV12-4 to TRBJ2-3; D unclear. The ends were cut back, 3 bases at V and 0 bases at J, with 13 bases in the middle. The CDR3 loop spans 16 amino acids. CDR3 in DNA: TGTGCCAGCAGTTTGAGGACCAAATCTAGCACAGATACGCAGTATTTT. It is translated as CASSLRTKSSTDTQYF.

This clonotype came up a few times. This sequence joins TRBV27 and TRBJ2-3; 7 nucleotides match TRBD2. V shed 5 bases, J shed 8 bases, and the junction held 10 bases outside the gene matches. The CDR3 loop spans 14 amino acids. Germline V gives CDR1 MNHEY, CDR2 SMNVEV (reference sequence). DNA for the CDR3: TGTGCCAGCAGTCAGCGGGACCCCGTAGGTACGCAGTATTTT. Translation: CASSQRDPVGTQYF.

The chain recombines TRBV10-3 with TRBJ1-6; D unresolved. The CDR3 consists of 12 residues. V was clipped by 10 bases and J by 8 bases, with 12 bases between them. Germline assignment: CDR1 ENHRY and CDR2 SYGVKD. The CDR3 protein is CATRAEYSPLHF. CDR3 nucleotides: TGTGCCACCAGAGCCGAGTATTCACCCCTCCACTTT.

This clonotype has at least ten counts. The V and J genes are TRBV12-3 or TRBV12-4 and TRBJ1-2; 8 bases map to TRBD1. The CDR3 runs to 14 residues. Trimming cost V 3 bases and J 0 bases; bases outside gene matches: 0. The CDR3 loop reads CASSLGQANYGYTF. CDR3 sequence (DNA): TGTGCCAGCAGTTTGGGACAGGCTAACTATGGCTACACCTTC.

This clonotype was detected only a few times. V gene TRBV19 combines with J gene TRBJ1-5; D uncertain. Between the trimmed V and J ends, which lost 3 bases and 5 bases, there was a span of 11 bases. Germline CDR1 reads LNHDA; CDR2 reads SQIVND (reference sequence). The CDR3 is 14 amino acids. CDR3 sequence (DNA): TGTGCCAGTAGTATTGGAGGGTTCGATCAGCCCCAGCATTTT. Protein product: CASSIGGFDQPQHF.

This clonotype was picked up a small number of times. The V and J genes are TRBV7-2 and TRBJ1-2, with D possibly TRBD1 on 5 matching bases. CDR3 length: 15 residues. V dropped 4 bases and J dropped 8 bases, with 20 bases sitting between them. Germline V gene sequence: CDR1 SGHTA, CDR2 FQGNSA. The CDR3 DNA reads TGTGCCAGCAGCTCGAACTCTAGGGGAGGATGGGGCTACACCTTC. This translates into CASSSNSRGGWGYTF.

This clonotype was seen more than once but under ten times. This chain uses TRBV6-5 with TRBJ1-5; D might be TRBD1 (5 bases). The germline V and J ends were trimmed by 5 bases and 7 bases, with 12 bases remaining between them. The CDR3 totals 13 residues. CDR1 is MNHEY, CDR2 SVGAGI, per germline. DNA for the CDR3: TGTGCCAGCAGTCGGGACGGATGGCAGCCCCAGCATTTT. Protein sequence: CASSRDGWQPQHF.

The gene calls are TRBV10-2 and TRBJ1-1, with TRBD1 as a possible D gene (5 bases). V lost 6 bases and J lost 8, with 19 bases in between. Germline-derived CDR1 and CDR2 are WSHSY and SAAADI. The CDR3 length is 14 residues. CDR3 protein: CASRAGIGEGEAFF. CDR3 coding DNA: TGCGCCAGCAGGGCAGGGATAGGGGAAGGCGAAGCTTTCTTT.